These 6 T cell receptor beta chains share one sample of origin, sequenced in a study of T cell changes during pregnancy in multiple sclerosis (dated by TCRdb to about 2019). The library was prepared using the immunoSEQ multiplex PCR assay. Entries here come from immuneACCESS through TCRdb and include only in-frame sequences with V and J called. Some clones fail to appear in such tables; in the studies checked, an unresolved V gene covers under half of the shortfall, and the cause of the remainder is unknown. Across this sample there are tens of thousands of clones, with roughly 92% seen only once. The ten largest clones add up to roughly 0.61% of the sample. The starting material was CD4+ T cells from peripheral blood mononuclear cells, obtained in the first trimester of pregnancy. The receptors stem from a female donor with multiple sclerosis, enrolled in a pregnancy study.

The rearrangement uses TRBV28 and TRBJ1-5, with 7 nucleotides matching TRBD1. Germline V gene lookup returns CDR1 MDHEN and CDR2 SYDVKM. The CDR3 loop spans 14 amino acids. Trimming removed 3 bases from V and 5 bases from J; junction bases left unmatched: 4. The CDR3 coding sequence is TGTGCCAGCAGTTTGTCAGGGGGACATCAGCCCCAGCATTTT. Amino acids: CASSLSGGHQPQHF.

This rearrangement joins TRBV27 to TRBJ2-3; D not resolved. Germline V gives CDR1 MNHEY, CDR2 SMNVEV (reference sequence). V lost 2 bases and J lost 4, with 13 bases in between. The CDR3 has 15 residues. CDR3 sequence (DNA): TGTGCCAGCAGTTTAGTGGTTAGCTTCTCAGATACGCAGTATTTT. Amino acids: CASSLVVSFSDTQYF.

This clone was counted a few times. CDR3 residues: CASSTGTGFHEQYF. The CDR3 region has the DNA TGCGCCAGCAGCACCGGGACAGGGTTCCACGAGCAGTACTTC. This chain joins TRBV5-1 and TRBJ2-7; 9 positions agree with TRBD1. CDR1 is SGHRS and CDR2 is YFSETQ in the germline V gene. J was trimmed by 5 bases and V by 4 bases; bases with no gene match: 7. CDR3 length: 14 residues. The variable domain in full, with the rest retrieved from reference TRBV5-1 and TRBJ2-7, is KAGVTQTPRYLIKTRGQQVTLSCSPISGHRSVSWYQQTPGQGLQFLFEYFSETQRNKGNFPGRFSGRQFSNSRSEMNVSTLELGDSALYLCASSTGTGFHEQYFGPGTRLTVT.

The chain combines TRBV7-8 with TRBJ2-5, with a weak D call TRBD1 (6 bases). Trimming left V 4 bases short and J 4 bases short, with 28 bases between. The CDR3 length is 19 residues. Germline V gene sequence: CDR1 SGHVS, CDR2 FQNEAQ. Written as DNA, the CDR3 is TGTGCCAGCAGCTCACCCCTTAGGGGGACCACTCTAGTTGGAGAGACCCAGTACTTC. It specifies CASSSPLRGTTLVGETQYF.

The chain employs TRBV25-1 and TRBJ2-1; D not certain. Trimming pared 2 bases from V and 6 bases from J, leaving 14 bases between. The germline V gene encodes CDR1 MGHDK and CDR2 SYGVNS. The CDR3 extends over 15 amino acids. The CDR3 bases are TGTGCCAGCAGTGAAGGGCTCACCTTTGGCAATGAGCAGTTCTTC. Amino acids: CASSEGLTFGNEQFF.

This clone was seen a single time. The chain links TRBV28 to TRBJ1-1, with TRBD1 matching 8 bases. From germline, CDR1 is MDHEN and CDR2 SYDVKM. Trimming removed 2 bases from V and 5 bases from J; junction bases left unmatched: 7. The CDR3 totals 15 residues. CDR3 residues: CASSLPGRGRTEAFF. The CDR3 DNA reads as TGTGCCAGCAGTTTACCGGGCAGGGGGCGGACTGAAGCTTTCTTT.